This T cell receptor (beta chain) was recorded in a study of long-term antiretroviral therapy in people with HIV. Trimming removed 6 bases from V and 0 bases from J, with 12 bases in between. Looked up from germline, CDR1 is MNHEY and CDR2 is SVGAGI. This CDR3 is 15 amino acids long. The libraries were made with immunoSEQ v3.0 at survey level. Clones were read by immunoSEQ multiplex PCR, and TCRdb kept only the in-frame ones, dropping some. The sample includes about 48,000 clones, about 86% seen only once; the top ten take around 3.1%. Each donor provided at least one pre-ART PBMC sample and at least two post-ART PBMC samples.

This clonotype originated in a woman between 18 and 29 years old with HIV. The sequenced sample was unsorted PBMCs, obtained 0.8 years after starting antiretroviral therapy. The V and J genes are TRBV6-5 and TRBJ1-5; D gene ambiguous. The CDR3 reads CASSPLEGSNQPQHF. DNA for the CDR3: TGTGCCAGCAGCCCCCTTGAGGGTAGCAATCAGCCCCAGCATTTT.